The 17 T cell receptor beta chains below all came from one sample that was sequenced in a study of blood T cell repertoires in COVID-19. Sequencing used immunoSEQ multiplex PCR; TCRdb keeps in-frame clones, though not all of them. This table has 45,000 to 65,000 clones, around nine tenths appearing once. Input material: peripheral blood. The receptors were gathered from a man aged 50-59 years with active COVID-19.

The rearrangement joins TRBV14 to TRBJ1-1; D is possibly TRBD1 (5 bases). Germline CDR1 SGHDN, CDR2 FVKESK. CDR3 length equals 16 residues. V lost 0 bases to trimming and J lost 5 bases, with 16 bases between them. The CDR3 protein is CASSQDGGGVRTEAFF. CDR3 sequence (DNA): TGTGCCAGCAGCCAAGATGGGGGGGGAGTAAGAACTGAAGCTTTCTTT.

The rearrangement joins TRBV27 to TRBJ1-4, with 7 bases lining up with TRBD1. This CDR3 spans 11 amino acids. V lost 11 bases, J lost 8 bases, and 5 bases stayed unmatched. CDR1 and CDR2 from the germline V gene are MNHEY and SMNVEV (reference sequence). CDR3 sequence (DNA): TGTGCCGGGACAGATCGAGAAAAACTGTTTTTT. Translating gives CAGTDREKLFF.

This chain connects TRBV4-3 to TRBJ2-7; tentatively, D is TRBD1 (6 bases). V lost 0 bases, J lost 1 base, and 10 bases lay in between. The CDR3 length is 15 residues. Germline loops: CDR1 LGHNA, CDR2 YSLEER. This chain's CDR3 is CASSQEGTSSYEQYF. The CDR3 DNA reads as TGCGCCAGCAGCCAAGAAGGGACAAGTTCCTACGAGCAGTACTTC.

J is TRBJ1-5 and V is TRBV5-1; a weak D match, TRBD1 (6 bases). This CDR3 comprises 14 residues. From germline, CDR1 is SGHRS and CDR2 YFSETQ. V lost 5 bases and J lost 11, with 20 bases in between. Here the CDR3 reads CASSLRQAILAQHF. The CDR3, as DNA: TGCGCCAGCAGTTTGAGACAGGCGATCCTTGCCCAGCATTTT.

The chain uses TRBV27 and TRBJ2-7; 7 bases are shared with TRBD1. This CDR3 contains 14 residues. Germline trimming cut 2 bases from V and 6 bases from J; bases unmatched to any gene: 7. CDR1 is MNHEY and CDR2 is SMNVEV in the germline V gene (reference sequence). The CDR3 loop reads CASSLGRTGSEQYF. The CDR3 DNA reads TGTGCCAGCAGTTTAGGGCGGACAGGCTCCGAGCAGTACTTC.

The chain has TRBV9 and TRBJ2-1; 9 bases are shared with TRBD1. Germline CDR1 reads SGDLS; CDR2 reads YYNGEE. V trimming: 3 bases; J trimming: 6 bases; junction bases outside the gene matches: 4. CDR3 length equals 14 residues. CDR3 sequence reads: CASSGGQGSNEQFF. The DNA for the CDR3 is TGTGCCAGCAGCGGGGGACAGGGTAGCAATGAGCAGTTCTTC. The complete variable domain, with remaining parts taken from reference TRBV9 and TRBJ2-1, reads DSGVTQTPKHLITATGQRVTLRCSPRSGDLSVYWYQQSLDQGLQFLIQYYNGEERAKGNILERFSAQQFPDLHSELNLSSLELGDSALYFCASSGGQGSNEQFFGPGTRLTVL.

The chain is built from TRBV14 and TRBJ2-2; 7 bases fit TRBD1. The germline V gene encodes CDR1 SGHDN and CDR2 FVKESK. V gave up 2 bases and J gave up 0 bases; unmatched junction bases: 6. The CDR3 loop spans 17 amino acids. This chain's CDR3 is CASSQTGDSANTGELFF. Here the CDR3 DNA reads TGTGCCAGCAGCCAAACAGGGGACAGCGCGAACACCGGGGAGCTGTTTTTT.

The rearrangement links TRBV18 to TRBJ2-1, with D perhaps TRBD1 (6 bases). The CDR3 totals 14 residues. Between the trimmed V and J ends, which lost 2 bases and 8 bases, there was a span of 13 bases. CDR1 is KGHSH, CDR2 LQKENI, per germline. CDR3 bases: TGTGCCAGCTCACCAGCAGGGGCATTGGATGAGCAGTTCTTC. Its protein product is CASSPAGALDEQFF.

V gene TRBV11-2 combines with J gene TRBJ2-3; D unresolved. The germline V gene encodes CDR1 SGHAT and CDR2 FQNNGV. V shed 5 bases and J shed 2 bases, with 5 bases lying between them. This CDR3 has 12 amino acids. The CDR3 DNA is TGTGCCAGCAGCCCGTACACAGATACGCAGTATTTT. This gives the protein CASSPYTDTQYF.

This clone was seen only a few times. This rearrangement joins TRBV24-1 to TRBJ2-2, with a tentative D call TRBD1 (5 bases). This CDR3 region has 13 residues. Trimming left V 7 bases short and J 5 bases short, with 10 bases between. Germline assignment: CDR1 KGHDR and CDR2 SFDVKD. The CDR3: CATRDKLTGELFF. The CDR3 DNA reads TGTGCCACCAGGGACAAACTAACCGGGGAGCTGTTTTTT.

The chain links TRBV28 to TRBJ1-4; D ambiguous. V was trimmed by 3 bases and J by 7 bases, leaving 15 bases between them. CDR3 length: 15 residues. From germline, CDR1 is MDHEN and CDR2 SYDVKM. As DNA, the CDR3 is TGTGCCAGCAGTTTTATCGGCAGGCAGCCTGAAAAACTGTTTTTT. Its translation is CASSFIGRQPEKLFF.

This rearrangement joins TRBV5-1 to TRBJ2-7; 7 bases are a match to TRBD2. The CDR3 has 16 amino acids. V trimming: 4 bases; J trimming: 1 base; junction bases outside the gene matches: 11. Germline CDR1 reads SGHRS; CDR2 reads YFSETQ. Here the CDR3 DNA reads TGCGCCAGCAGCCTGGTCCCTAGCGGACCATCCTACGAGCAGTACTTC. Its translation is CASSLVPSGPSYEQYF.

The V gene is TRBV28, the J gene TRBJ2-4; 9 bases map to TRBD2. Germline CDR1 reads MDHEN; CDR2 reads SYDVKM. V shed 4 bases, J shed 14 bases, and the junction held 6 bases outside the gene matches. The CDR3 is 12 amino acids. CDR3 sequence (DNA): TGTGCCAGCAGTTACCGTAGCGGGAGCGAGTACTTC. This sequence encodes CASSYRSGSEYF.

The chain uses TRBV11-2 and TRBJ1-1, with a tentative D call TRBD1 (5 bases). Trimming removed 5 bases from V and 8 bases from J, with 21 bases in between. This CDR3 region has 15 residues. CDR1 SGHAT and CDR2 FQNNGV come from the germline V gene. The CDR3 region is CASSKTPGGEQEAFF. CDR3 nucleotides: TGTGCCAGCAGCAAGACGCCGGGGGGAGAGCAAGAAGCTTTCTTT.

The CDR3 region is CASRPRGQGSTNEKLFF. CDR3 nucleotide sequence: TGTGCCAGCAGGCCCCGGGGACAGGGCTCAACTAATGAAAAACTGTTTTTT. This chain connects TRBV28 to TRBJ1-4, with 9 bases fitting TRBD1. The CDR3 loop spans 17 amino acids. V lost 6 bases to trimming and J lost 0 bases; unmatched junction nucleotides: 8. The germline CDR1 and CDR2 sequences are MDHEN and SYDVKM.

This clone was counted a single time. Here the CDR3 reads CAWRIQGQGALQNTGELFF. CDR3 coding DNA: TGTGCCTGGAGGATACAGGGGCAGGGGGCCCTTCAGAACACCGGGGAGCTGTTTTTT. The chain has TRBV30 and TRBJ2-2; 8 bases align to TRBD1. This CDR3 region has 19 residues. The V segment lost 3 bases and the J segment 1 base; nucleotides outside the gene matches: 16. Germline values: CDR1 GTSNPN, CDR2 SVGIG (reference sequence).

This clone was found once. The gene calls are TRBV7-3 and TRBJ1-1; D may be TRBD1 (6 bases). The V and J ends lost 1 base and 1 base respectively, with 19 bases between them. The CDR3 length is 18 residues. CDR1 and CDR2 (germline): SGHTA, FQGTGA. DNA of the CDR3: TGTGCCAGCAGCTTAATAGCGTTTACTTCGACAGGGAACACTGAAGCTTTCTTT. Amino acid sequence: CASSLIAFTSTGNTEAFF.